This is a list of T cell receptor beta chains from one sample in a study of cytomegalovirus exposure and HLA in healthy donors. Sequenced by immunoSEQ multiplex PCR; TCRdb stores in-frame clones only, minus some. The sample lists about 160,000 clones, about 80% occurring once. Source material: PBMCs. Receptors originate from a woman aged 45 to 65 in good health and CMV-seronegative. CDR3s include the opening cysteine and the closing phenylalanine or tryptophan. The D gene is left open where the match is weak. Some rows have no size entry. The others give once, few or many, or a class for an expanded clone.

clone_size j_call v_call d_call cdr3_aa cdr3_nt
NA TRBJ1-2 TRBV10-2 NA CASSERGSSNYGYTF TGCGCCAGCAGTGAGAGGGGCAGCTCTAACTATGGCTACACCTTC
NA TRBJ1-1 TRBV10-2 NA CASSPSGGRSTEAFF TGCGCCAGCAGCCCCTCGGGGGGTAGAAGCACTGAAGCTTTCTTT
once TRBJ1-1 TRBV14 NA CASSALRATEAFF TGTGCCAGCAGCGCCCTCAGGGCCACTGAAGCTTTCTTT
NA TRBJ1-3 TRBV28 NA CASSLYSGNTIYF TGTGCCAGCAGTTTGTATTCTGGAAACACCATATATTTT
NA TRBJ1-5 TRBV19 TRBD1 CASAGTGSNQPQHF TGTGCCAGTGCCGGGACAGGGTCCAATCAGCCCCAGCATTTT
NA TRBJ1-3 TRBV4-3 NA CASSQDRQGINTIYF TGCGCCAGCAGCCAAGATAGGCAGGGTATAAACACCATATATTTT
few TRBJ2-5 TRBV5-1 TRBD1 CASSWGTGQETQYF TGCGCCAGCAGCTGGGGGACAGGACAAGAGACCCAGTACTTC
few TRBJ2-1 TRBV29-1 TRBD2 CSVTPREGRNEQFF TGCAGCGTTACCCCCAGGGAGGGGAGGAATGAGCAGTTCTTC
NA TRBJ2-7 TRBV2 TRBD1 CASSEVRGTGGYEQYF TGTGCCAGCAGTGAAGTACGGGGGACAGGGGGATACGAGCAGTACTTC
few TRBJ2-1 TRBV6-4 NA CASSEAQVSNEQFF TGTGCCAGCAGTGAAGCCCAGGTCTCGAATGAGCAGTTCTTC
once TRBJ1-2 TRBV5-6 NA CASSLGRGDGYTF TGTGCCAGCAGCCTAGGGAGGGGCGATGGCTACACCTTC
NA TRBJ1-1 TRBV28 TRBD1 CGRQGSANTEAFF TGTGGGAGACAGGGATCGGCTAACACTGAAGCTTTCTTT
NA TRBJ1-4 TRBV28 NA CASSSGTPDEKLFF TGTGCCAGCAGTTCGGGGACACCTGATGAAAAACTGTTTTTT
few TRBJ2-7 TRBV5-6 TRBD2 CASSLPRGATYEQYF TGTGCCAGCAGCTTGCCGCGGGGGGCCACCTACGAGCAGTACTTC
few TRBJ1-2 TRBV2 NA CASRYQQGLVAGYTF TGTGCCAGTAGATACCAGCAGGGACTTGTCGCTGGCTACACCTTC
NA TRBJ2-6 TRBV27 NA CASSFVRRATFSSGANVLTF TGTGCCAGCAGTTTCGTACGGAGAGCCACGTTCAGCTCTGGGGCCAACGTCCTGACTTTC
NA TRBJ1-5 TRBV27 NA CASSTRQALNQPQHF TGTGCCAGCAGTACCCGACAGGCGTTAAATCAGCCCCAGCATTTT
NA TRBJ1-1 TRBV2 NA CASSEANGWAVMNTEAFF TGTGCCAGCAGTGAAGCAAACGGCTGGGCAGTCATGAACACTGAAGCTTTCTTT
NA TRBJ2-5 TRBV13 TRBD2 CASSSDGGAGQTQYF TGTGCCAGCAGCTCCGACGGGGGGGCCGGCCAGACCCAGTACTTC
NA TRBJ1-1 TRBV6-1 TRBD1 CASSQDRGNTEAFF TGTGCCAGCAGCCAGGACAGGGGAAACACTGAAGCTTTCTTT
few TRBJ1-2 TRBV6-6 NA CAGGQSDAYTF TGTGCCGGAGGGCAGTCGGATGCCTACACCTTC
once TRBJ1-1 TRBV5-6 NA CASSLESRQILNTEAFF TGTGCCAGCAGCTTGGAGTCGAGACAGATTTTGAACACTGAAGCTTTCTTT
NA TRBJ2-3 TRBV4-3 TRBD2 CASSQDLWVLAGGTDTQYF TGCGCCAGCAGCCAAGATTTGTGGGTACTAGCGGGGGGCACAGATACGCAGTATTTT
NA TRBJ2-3 TRBV2 TRBD1 CASSPLPGQGNTQCF TGTGCCAGCAGTCCCCTACCGGGACAGGGTAATACGCAGTGTTTT
NA TRBJ2-7 TRBV19 NA CASSIIATSYEQYF TGTGCCAGTAGTATTATAGCTACATCCTACGAGCAGTACTTC
NA TRBJ1-4 TRBV27 NA CASTRAGQGEKLFF TGTGCCAGCACCCGTGCGGGGCAGGGTGAAAAACTGTTTTTT
NA TRBJ1-5 TRBV6-4 TRBD1 CASSDGPPFQDRGRQPQHF TGTGCCAGCAGTGACGGGCCCCCGTTCCAGGACAGGGGTCGGCAGCCCCAGCATTTT
NA TRBJ2-1 TRBV19 NA CASSIGSGVRTPYNEQFF TGTGCCAGTAGTATTGGGTCGGGGGTAAGGACCCCATACAATGAGCAGTTCTTC
NA TRBJ1-4 TRBV5-4 NA CASSLAQGNEKLFF TGTGCCAGCAGCTTGGCACAGGGAAATGAAAAACTGTTTTTT
NA TRBJ2-4 TRBV4-1 NA CASSQGRTYGSKNIQYF TGCGCCAGCAGCCAAGGGAGGACTTACGGATCCAAAAACATTCAGTACTTC
NA TRBJ2-5 TRBV5-1 TRBD1 CASSPDRGRETQYF TGCGCCAGCAGCCCCGACAGGGGGCGAGAGACCCAGTACTTC
once TRBJ2-7 TRBV7-3 TRBD2 CASSPHQRGSLRDYEQYF TGTGCCAGCAGCCCCCACCAGCGGGGCTCCCTGAGGGACTACGAGCAGTACTTC
once TRBJ2-1 TRBV19 TRBD1 CASSVTGAFYNEQFF TGTGCCAGTAGTGTCACAGGGGCCTTCTACAATGAGCAGTTCTTC
NA TRBJ1-6 TRBV18 TRBD1 CASSPLTLQGGNSPLHF TGTGCCAGCTCACCACTAACTTTACAGGGGGGTAATTCACCCCTCCACTTT
NA TRBJ2-1 TRBV28 TRBD1 CASSPRDRGWETSSGEIGQFF TGTGCCAGCAGTCCTAGGGACAGGGGCTGGGAAACTAGCTCGGGAGAGATAGGGCAGTTCTTC
NA TRBJ2-1 TRBV28 TRBD2 CASDRGLADHNEQFF TGTGCCAGCGACAGGGGACTAGCGGACCACAATGAGCAGTTCTTC
few TRBJ1-1 TRBV4-1 TRBD1 CASSQVADRGPEAFF TGCGCCAGCAGCCAAGTGGCGGACAGGGGCCCTGAAGCTTTCTTT
few TRBJ2-2 TRBV9 NA CASSIRQIPNTGELFF TGTGCCAGCAGCATCCGACAGATCCCGAACACCGGGGAGCTGTTTTTT
NA TRBJ2-5 TRBV4-3 TRBD2 CASSQGRTSGEETQYF TGCGCCAGCAGCCAAGGCCGGACTAGCGGAGAAGAGACCCAGTACTTC
NA TRBJ1-2 TRBV6-5 NA CASSRNRVIYGYTF TGTGCCAGCAGTCGAAACCGGGTCATCTATGGCTACACCTTC
NA TRBJ1-4 TRBV5-5 TRBD1 CASSKGQDNEKLFF TGTGCCAGCAGCAAGGGACAGGATAATGAAAAACTGTTTTTT
NA TRBJ2-7 TRBV11-1 NA CASSLTLAESYEQYF TGTGCCAGCAGCCTGACATTAGCGGAATCCTACGAGCAGTACTTC
few TRBJ1-1 TRBV30 NA CAWNWGHTEAFF TGTGCCTGGAACTGGGGGCACACTGAAGCTTTCTTT
NA TRBJ2-7 TRBV5-4 NA CASSQVGYEQYF TGTGCCAGCAGCCAGGTCGGCTACGAGCAGTACTTC
NA TRBJ2-7 TRBV19 NA CASSIRGGGADSYEQYF TGTGCCAGTAGTATAAGGGGCGGCGGGGCTGACTCCTACGAGCAGTACTTC
NA TRBJ2-7 TRBV18 NA CASSPETGTRYEQYF TGTGCCAGCTCACCAGAGACAGGGACTCGCTACGAGCAGTACTTC
NA TRBJ1-6 TRBV4-3 TRBD1 CASSHRQGNSPLHF TGCGCCAGCAGCCACAGACAGGGTAATTCACCCCTCCACTTT
NA TRBJ2-4 TRBV18 TRBD1 CASSPPQGEDGKNIQYF TGTGCCAGCTCACCACCGCAGGGGGAAGATGGCAAAAACATTCAGTACTTC
few TRBJ2-7 TRBV11-3 NA CASSLQGDEQYF TGTGCCAGCAGCTTACAAGGGGACGAGCAGTACTTC
NA TRBJ1-5 TRBV6-1 NA CASSEGMGAQPQHF TGTGCCAGCAGTGAAGGAATGGGGGCTCAGCCCCAGCATTTT
NA TRBJ2-1 TRBV5-1 TRBD2 CASSIGTSGSNEQFF TGCGCCAGCAGCATCGGGACTAGCGGGAGTAATGAGCAGTTCTTC
NA TRBJ1-1 TRBV29-1 NA CSVSRGNTEAFF TGCAGCGTTAGCAGGGGGAACACTGAAGCTTTCTTT
NA TRBJ2-7 TRBV30 TRBD1 CAWSEGGAGGEYF TGTGCCTGGAGTGAAGGTGGGGCAGGGGGCGAGTACTTC
NA TRBJ1-4 TRBV5-4 TRBD1 CASSSGQGSGATNEKLFF TGTGCCAGCAGCTCCGGACAGGGGAGTGGAGCAACTAATGAAAAACTGTTTTTT
NA TRBJ1-4 TRBV30 TRBD1 CAWNRGFNEKLFF TGTGCCTGGAACAGGGGCTTTAATGAAAAACTGTTTTTT
NA TRBJ2-7 TRBV2 TRBD2 CASNLPGTSGYEQYF TGTGCCAGCAACCTACCCGGGACTAGCGGCTACGAGCAGTACTTC
NA TRBJ2-2 TRBV5-1 NA CASSLYQSNTGELFF TGCGCCAGCAGCTTGTACCAGTCGAACACCGGGGAGCTGTTTTTT
once TRBJ1-2 TRBV19 TRBD1 CASRQGQIYGYTF TGTGCCAGTAGACAGGGACAGATATATGGCTACACCTTC
NA TRBJ1-1 TRBV19 NA CASRRTDYTEAFF TGTGCCAGTAGACGGACAGACTACACTGAAGCTTTCTTT